The 30 T cell receptor beta chains in this list originate from one sample, sequenced in a study of graft-versus-host responses after intestinal transplantation. Profiling relied on immunoSEQ multiplex PCR, and the TCRdb table lists in-frame clones only, not all of them. The top ten clones hold 1.6% of a sample with about 43,000 clones, less than 95% of them seen once. The sample was PBMCs, taken 335 days after intestinal transplant. Receptors originate from a human patient who received an intestinal transplant, so some T cells may come from the graft donor.

The chain links TRBV9 to TRBJ2-3, with D uncertain. The CDR3 totals 11 residues. Trimming shortened V by 3 bases and J by 2 bases, and 1 base separated the two germline ends. Germline CDR1 and CDR2: SGDLS and YYNGEE. CDR3 protein: CASSDTDTQYF. Written as DNA, the CDR3 is TGTGCCAGCAGCGACACAGATACGCAGTATTTT. Combining the CDR3 with reference TRBV9 and TRBJ2-3 gives the whole variable domain DSGVTQTPKHLITATGQRVTLRCSPRSGDLSVYWYQQSLDQGLQFLIQYYNGEERAKGNILERFSAQQFPDLHSELNLSSLELGDSALYFCASSDTDTQYFGPGTRLTVL.

The chain links TRBV11-2 to TRBJ1-2, with D unresolved. V was shortened by 1 base and J by 4 bases, with 7 bases between the two germline ends. The CDR3 runs to 13 residues. Germline assignment: CDR1 SGHAT and CDR2 FQNNGV. CDR3 DNA sequence: TGTGCCAGCAGCTTAGCCCGGGCCTATGGCTACACCTTC. It is translated as CASSLARAYGYTF.

V gene TRBV11-2 combines with J gene TRBJ2-5; tentative D call: TRBD1 (5 bases). V lost 2 bases and J 0 bases, leaving 16 bases between the germline ends. Per germline, CDR1 SGHAT and CDR2 FQNNGV. The CDR3 runs 17 residues. The CDR3, as DNA: TGTGCCAGCAGCTTACCCGTAGGGGTTCGGGACCAAGAGACCCAGTACTTC. Encoded protein: CASSLPVGVRDQETQYF.

The chain employs TRBV6-5 and TRBJ2-1; 16 bases match TRBD2. The CDR3 extends over 14 amino acids. V lost 6 bases and J lost 7; bases outside the gene matches: 0. Germline loops: CDR1 MNHEY, CDR2 SVGAGI. This chain's CDR3 is CASRGLAGGNEQFF. CDR3 DNA: TGTGCCAGCAGGGGACTAGCGGGGGGGAATGAGCAGTTCTTC.

This clone was counted only a few times. The chain links TRBV2 to TRBJ2-1; 8 bases align to TRBD2. Germline trimming cut 6 bases from V and 7 bases from J; bases unmatched to any gene: 5. Germline V CDR1 and CDR2: SNHLY, FYNNEI. The CDR3 has 13 residues. The CDR3 protein is CASRGTRANEQFF. In DNA, the CDR3 is TGTGCCAGCAGAGGGACTAGAGCAAATGAGCAGTTCTTC.

The genes are TRBV2 and TRBJ1-1; 8 bases agree with TRBD1. V shed 5 bases, J shed 2 bases, and the junction held 4 bases outside the gene matches. The length of the CDR3 is 14 residues. Germline V gives CDR1 SNHLY, CDR2 FYNNEI. CDR3 sequence (DNA): TGTGCCAGCAGTTACAGGGGGGGAAACACTGAAGCTTTCTTT. As protein: CASSYRGGNTEAFF.

The rearrangement links TRBV10-2 to TRBJ2-7; no definite D call. Germline V gene sequence: CDR1 WSHSY, CDR2 SAAADI. CDR3 length: 12 residues. The V gene lost 6 bases and the J gene lost 7 bases, with 13 bases spanning the gap. The CDR3 here is CASRDMYDEQYF. DNA of the CDR3: TGCGCCAGCAGAGATATGTACGATGAGCAGTACTTC.

J is TRBJ1-4 and V is TRBV27, with unresolved D. This CDR3 region has 15 residues. The germline gives CDR1 MNHEY, CDR2 SMNVEV (reference sequence). Trimming removed 6 bases at V and 5 bases at J, with 16 bases between. This CDR3 is CASSLRHLPNEKLFF. The CDR3 nucleotides read TGTGCCAGCAGCCTCCGACATCTCCCGAATGAAAAACTGTTTTTT. Full variable domain (remainder filled in from reference TRBV27 and TRBJ1-4): EAQVTQNPRYLITVTGKKLTVTCSQNMNHEYMSWYRQDPGLGLRQIYYSMNVEVTDKGDVPEGYKVSRKEKRNFPLILESPSPNQTSLYFCASSLRHLPNEKLFFGSGTQLSVL.

This chain connects TRBV10-1 to TRBJ2-4; 8 bases match TRBD2. The CDR3 has 17 amino acids. Per the germline V gene, CDR1 is WNHNN and CDR2 is SYGVQD (reference sequence). V dropped 0 bases and J dropped 1; count of bases not matched to a gene: 5. CDR3 nucleotides: TGCGCCAGCAGTGAGTCGATAGCGGGGTTTGCCAAAAACATTCAGTACTTC. The encoded protein is CASSESIAGFAKNIQYF.

The chain recombines TRBV7-9 with TRBJ2-2; D call uncertain. The CDR3 covers 11 residues. Germline V CDR1 and CDR2: SEHNR, FQNEAQ (reference sequence). V gave up 3 bases and J gave up 6 bases, with 2 bases separating them. The CDR3 sequence: CASSFPGELFF. CDR3 coding DNA: TGTGCCAGCAGCTTCCCCGGGGAGCTGTTTTTT.

This clone has more than one count but fewer than ten. This chain uses TRBV10-2 with TRBJ2-1; TRBD2 matches at 8 bases. The CDR3 has 15 amino acids. CDR1 is WSHSY and CDR2 is SAAADI in the germline V gene. V shed 5 bases, J shed 0 bases, and the junction held 3 bases outside the gene matches. CDR3 protein: CASSSTSASYNEQFF. CDR3 sequence (DNA): TGCGCCAGCAGTTCGACTAGCGCCTCCTACAATGAGCAGTTCTTC.

The chain has TRBV2 and TRBJ2-2; maybe TRBD2 (5 bases). This CDR3 has 15 amino acids. Trimming pared 3 bases from V and 4 bases from J, leaving 12 bases between. Per the germline V gene, CDR1 is SNHLY and CDR2 is FYNNEI. The CDR3 sequence: CASSDLGAGTGELFF. CDR3 DNA sequence: TGTGCCAGCAGTGATTTGGGCGCGGGCACCGGGGAGCTGTTTTTT.

CDR3 in DNA: TGTGCCAGCAGCTTAGGCCGGACAGGCCCTTATTCACCCCTCCACTTT. Translated: CASSLGRTGPYSPLHF. The chain employs TRBV11-2 and TRBJ1-6; TRBD1 matches at 7 bases. CDR1 and CDR2 from the germline V gene are SGHAT and FQNNGV. V was pared by 1 base and J by 8 bases, with 8 bases of the junction left unmatched. This CDR3 contains 16 residues. The full variable domain, with the rest looked up from reference TRBV11-2 and TRBJ1-6, is EAGVAQSPRYKIIEKRQSVAFWCNPISGHATLYWYQQILGQGPKLLIQFQNNGVVDDSQLPKDRFSAERLKGVDSTLKIQPAKLEDSAVYLCASSLGRTGPYSPLHFGNGTRLTVT.

The chain has TRBV18 and TRBJ1-5, with D hard to call. The V gene lost 2 bases and the J gene lost 0 bases, with 8 bases spanning the gap. Germline V gene sequence: CDR1 KGHSH, CDR2 LQKENI. The CDR3 is 15 amino acids. The CDR3 loop reads CASSPRRDSNQPQHF. The CDR3 region has the DNA TGTGCCAGCTCACCAAGGCGGGATAGCAATCAGCCCCAGCATTTT. Based on the CDR3 plus reference TRBV18 and TRBJ1-5, the full variable domain is NAGVMQNPRHLVRRRGQEARLRCSPMKGHSHVYWYRQLPEEGLKFMVYLQKENIIDESGMPKERFSAEFPKEGPSILRIQQVVRGDSAAYFCASSPRRDSNQPQHFGDGTRLSIL.

This clone has only a few counts. This chain uses TRBV9 with TRBJ2-5; the D is unclear. The ends were cut back, 0 bases at V and 3 bases at J, with 9 bases in the middle. The CDR3 sequence is 14 residues long. Germline CDR1 reads SGDLS; CDR2 reads YYNGEE. CDR3 residues: CASSVGLVEETQYF. As DNA, the CDR3 is TGTGCCAGCAGCGTAGGTTTGGTGGAAGAGACCCAGTACTTC.

The CDR3 DNA reads as TGTGCCAGCAGTCCCCCTCCCAACACAGATACGCAGTATTTT. It codes for CASSPPPNTDTQYF. V gene TRBV27 combines with J gene TRBJ2-3; D remains unclear. Germline V gives CDR1 MNHEY, CDR2 SMNVEV (reference sequence). Trimming removed 5 bases from V and 2 bases from J, with 11 bases in between. This CDR3 spans 14 amino acids.

The chain recombines TRBV5-1 with TRBJ2-3; 7 positions agree with TRBD2. CDR3 size: 14 residues. Losses at the gene ends were 3 bases for V and 0 bases for J; bases not matched to a gene: 1. Germline CDR1 is SGHRS and CDR2 is YFSETQ. CDR3 protein: CASSYSGSTDTQYF. DNA of the CDR3: TGCGCCAGCAGCTATAGCGGGAGCACAGATACGCAGTATTTT.

The chain is built from TRBV7-6 and TRBJ2-3; D unclear. The CDR3 contains 14 residues. The ends were cut back, 3 bases at V and 3 bases at J, with 10 bases in the middle. CDR1 is SGHVS and CDR2 is FNYEAQ in the germline V gene. DNA for the CDR3: TGTGCCAGCAGCTTTTGGGGTGAGACAGATACGCAGTATTTT. Translation gives CASSFWGETDTQYF.

This chain connects TRBV6-1 to TRBJ2-7, with D perhaps matching TRBD2 (6 bases). Germline assignment: CDR1 MNHNS and CDR2 SASEGT. The CDR3 has 13 amino acids. The V end was cut by 7 bases, the J end by 4 bases, with 14 bases between. CDR3 sequence (DNA): TGTGCCAGCACGAGGACGGAGGGTTACGAGCAGTACTTC. It yields the protein CASTRTEGYEQYF.

The CDR3 bases are TGTGCCAGCAGTGAAGGGGTAGCGGGGGTATCGGGGGAGCTGTTTTTT. Encoded protein: CASSEGVAGVSGELFF. The chain employs TRBV2 and TRBJ2-2; 9 bases align to TRBD2. The junction had 8 bases not matched to a gene; V was cut back by 1 base and J by 8 bases. There are 16 residues in the CDR3. Looked up from germline, CDR1 is SNHLY and CDR2 is FYNNEI.

The chain has TRBV27 and TRBJ2-1; 10 nucleotides line up with TRBD2. V shed 5 bases, J shed 0 bases, and the junction held 10 bases outside the gene matches. The CDR3 is 18 residues long. Germline V gene data show CDR1 as MNHEY and CDR2 as SMNVEV (reference sequence). DNA for the CDR3: TGTGCCAGCAGTCTAACCCCCGGGACTAGCGACTCCTACAATGAGCAGTTCTTC. It specifies CASSLTPGTSDSYNEQFF.

This sequence joins TRBV5-1 and TRBJ1-2; D gene unclear. This CDR3 region has 16 residues. Trimming pared 5 bases from V and 0 bases from J, leaving 17 bases between. In germline, CDR1 is SGHRS, CDR2 YFSETQ. The CDR3 bases are TGCGCCAGCAGACCCTTATACCAGACACCTAACTATGGCTACACCTTC. Encoded protein: CASRPLYQTPNYGYTF.

The chain employs TRBV5-4 and TRBJ2-1, with 8 positions matching TRBD2. The V gene's germline CDR1 is SGHNT and CDR2 YYREEE (reference sequence). The length of the CDR3 is 16 residues. The V and J ends lost 3 bases and 6 bases, in that order; junction bases with no gene match: 11. CDR3: CASSSNRGGAPNEQFF. CDR3 DNA sequence: TGTGCCAGCAGCTCCAATCGGGGGGGGGCCCCCAATGAGCAGTTCTTC.

The chain has TRBV11-2 and TRBJ2-7; 7 bases align to TRBD2. Per the germline V gene, CDR1 is SGHAT and CDR2 is FQNNGV. With 1 base clipped from V and 0 bases from J, the junction kept 3 bases outside the gene matches. The CDR3 spans 15 residues. CDR3: CASSLGSSGSYEQYF. CDR3 in DNA: TGTGCCAGCAGCTTAGGTTCTAGCGGCTCCTACGAGCAGTACTTC. Combining the CDR3 with reference TRBV11-2 and TRBJ2-7 gives the whole variable domain EAGVAQSPRYKIIEKRQSVAFWCNPISGHATLYWYQQILGQGPKLLIQFQNNGVVDDSQLPKDRFSAERLKGVDSTLKIQPAKLEDSAVYLCASSLGSSGSYEQYFGPGTRLTVT.

V usage is TRBV7-9 and J usage is TRBJ1-1, with 9 positions matching TRBD1. This CDR3 has 16 residues. The V segment lost 2 bases and the J segment 4 bases; nucleotides outside the gene matches: 8. The germline gives CDR1 SEHNR, CDR2 FQNEAQ (reference sequence). CDR3 residues: CASSLRGGQGTTEAFF. The CDR3 nucleotides are TGTGCCAGCAGCTTAAGGGGAGGACAGGGGACCACTGAAGCTTTCTTT.

This chain uses TRBV19 with TRBJ2-7; 9 bases match TRBD1. The germline V gene has CDR1 LNHDA and CDR2 SQIVND (reference sequence). The CDR3 loop spans 15 amino acids. V lost 5 bases to trimming and J lost 5 bases; unmatched junction nucleotides: 10. The CDR3 DNA reads TGTGCCAGTAGTGGATCCGGGACAGGGTATGACGAGCAGTACTTC. Protein sequence: CASSGSGTGYDEQYF.

The chain is built from TRBV9 and TRBJ2-1, with TRBD1 matching 8 bases. The CDR3 consists of 16 residues. Trimming took 0 bases from V and 9 from J; bases not matched to a gene: 11. Germline assignment: CDR1 SGDLS and CDR2 YYNGEE. The CDR3 spells CASSVGVGQGTVEQFF. CDR3 nucleotide sequence: TGTGCCAGCAGCGTAGGAGTTGGACAGGGTACAGTTGAGCAGTTCTTC.

V is TRBV5-1 and J is TRBJ1-6, with 7 bases that match TRBD1. V was pared by 5 bases and J by 7 bases, with 9 bases of the junction left unmatched. Germline CDR1 SGHRS, CDR2 YFSETQ. This CDR3 has 15 amino acids. The CDR3 sequence: CASRVGTAPNSPLHF. In DNA form, the CDR3 reads TGCGCCAGCAGGGTCGGGACAGCCCCGAATTCACCCCTCCACTTT.

The genes are TRBV7-9 and TRBJ2-6; D unclear. Trimming left V 6 bases short and J 0 bases short, with 15 bases between. The length of the CDR3 is 17 residues. Germline V gene lookup returns CDR1 SEHNR and CDR2 FQNEAQ (reference sequence). CDR3 nucleotide sequence: TGTGCCAGCAGACCAGGAAGTACCCACTCTGGGGCCAACGTCCTGACTTTC. Translated: CASRPGSTHSGANVLTF.

The chain joins TRBV6-1 to TRBJ2-1; no clear D gene. The CDR3 is made up of 14 amino acids. Germline values: CDR1 MNHNS, CDR2 SASEGT. Between the trimmed V and J ends, which lost 2 bases and 8 bases, there was a span of 13 bases. CDR3 sequence: CASSERAGGDEQFF. CDR3 in DNA: TGTGCCAGCAGTGAAAGGGCTGGTGGCGATGAGCAGTTCTTC.